This TCR beta chain was obtained from a study of T cell clonality in common variable immunodeficiency. Study outcomes and limitations: Fewer deletions and N-nucleotide insertions were reportedly seen in common variable immunodeficiency TCR beta sequences.

A few counts support this clone. The antigen remains undetermined. The read halts 3 residues ahead of the CDR3 end, with the missing end drawn from the germline J gene. The germline V gene has CDR1 SGHRS and CDR2 YFSETQ. The CDR3 has 14 residues. Profiled with immunoSEQ multiplex PCR; TCRdb holds only in-frame clones, not every one. The sample lists about 47,000 clones, none appearing once, the ten largest making up 5% to 6.5%. The specimen sequenced was peripheral blood mononuclear cells. The receptor comes from a person between 18 and 75 years old in good health. V gene TRBV5-1 combines with J gene TRBJ1-4, with D possibly matching TRBD1 (5 bases). This chain's CDR3 is CASSLAFDSPPLFF. The sequenced part of the CDR3 DNA is TGCGCCAGCAGCTTGGCCTTTGACAGTCCACCA.